Each of the 3 T cell receptor beta chains below was sequenced from the same sample in a study of blood T cell repertoires in COVID-19. Here immunoSEQ multiplex PCR was the method, and the copy in TCRdb shows in-frame clones only, minus some. This table holds about 130,000 clones, about four fifths found once. Input material: peripheral blood. The source is a woman older than 75 with acute or convalescent COVID-19.

J is TRBJ1-3 and V is TRBV6-5; D might be TRBD1 (5 bases). The CDR3 consists of 13 residues. The V gene lost 6 bases and the J gene lost 6 bases, with 12 bases spanning the gap. Germline CDR1 is MNHEY and CDR2 is SVGAGI. Here the CDR3 DNA reads TGTGCCAGCAGCCCCGGGGGGGTAAACACCATATATTTT. It is translated as CASSPGGVNTIYF.

The chain uses TRBV5-1 and TRBJ2-5; 8 bases line up with TRBD1. Germline V CDR1 and CDR2: SGHRS, YFSETQ. This CDR3 is built from 16 residues. The V segment lost 1 base and the J segment 4 bases; nucleotides outside the gene matches: 9. The CDR3 spells CASSLNPQGATETQYF. The CDR3 DNA sequence: TGCGCCAGCAGCTTGAATCCGCAGGGGGCTACAGAGACCCAGTACTTC.

This chain connects TRBV5-6 to TRBJ1-1; weak D call: TRBD1 (6 bases). There are 14 residues in the CDR3. CDR1 SGHDT and CDR2 YYEEEE come from the germline V gene. V was clipped by 6 bases and J by 0 bases, with 12 bases between them. In DNA, the CDR3 is TGTGCCAGCATTCAGGGGCGGATGAACACTGAAGCTTTCTTT. Protein product: CASIQGRMNTEAFF.